This T cell receptor beta chain derives from a study of T cells in Graves' hyperthyroidism and ophthalmopathy. This clonotype was recorded at least ten times. Its specificity is unknown. Diagnostic decisions used clinical symptoms, serum thyroxine and TRAb, thyroid ultrasound and orbital computed tomography. Trimming took off 2 bases at V and 0 bases at J, with 2 bases between the two ends. Germline assignment: CDR1 SGHTS and CDR2 YDEGEE. The CDR3 covers 12 residues. General study findings and limits: Expanded thyroid clonotypes (above 0.001) were mostly also found in blood.

RNA transcripts provided the source from which TCR beta CDR3 regions were amplified. First-round RT-PCR targeting the TCR CDR3 was performed with the HTBI primer set. Using its own MiXCR run on the multiplex PCR reads, TCRdb lists one record per CDR3 protein. Of approximately 560,000 distinct CDR3 sequences detected, roughly 50% appear once; the ten largest clones hold 8.2%. The sample was peripheral blood or thyroid tissue (not recorded which). The sequence was obtained from a woman aged 18-35 years with Graves' hyperthyroidism. J is TRBJ1-1 and V is TRBV5-8; D is unresolved. The CDR3 DNA reads TGTGCCAGCAGCTTCATGAACACTGAAGCTTTCTTT. Translation: CASSFMNTEAFF.